This T cell receptor (beta chain) was profiled in a study of blood T cell repertoires in COVID-19. Study context: Sources were T cells, B-cell-depleted T cells, or PBMCs; the material itself was cDNA or gDNA.

Per the study methods: Cell counts per sample came from amplifying reference gene primers. This table comes from immunoSEQ multiplex PCR, and its TCRdb copy is limited to in-frame clones, with some not included. Clonal size and the V and J genes are those of that table, whereas D and trimming came from the DNA. The sample comprises approximately 100,000 clones, about four fifths of which are singletons, and roughly 13% rests with the top ten. This CDR3 is built from 15 residues. From germline, CDR1 is LNHDA and CDR2 SQIVND (reference sequence). Between the trimmed V and J ends, which lost 5 bases and 0 bases, there was a span of 14 bases.

The rearrangement uses TRBV19 and TRBJ2-7, with D tentatively TRBD2 (5 bases). This TCR was recovered from a woman in her sixties with acute or convalescent COVID-19. Sequenced input: peripheral blood. The CDR3 bases are TGTGCCAGTAGTTCGGGGTTTTCTCCCTCCTACGAGCAGTACTTC. This codes for CASSSGFSPSYEQYF.